The 11 T cell receptor beta chains in this list originate from one sample, sequenced in a study of Graves' ophthalmopathy and Graves' hyperthyroidism. For repertoire sequencing, the TCR beta CDR3 regions were amplified from RNA transcripts. The first round was an RT-PCR with HTBI primers, and the second round was a multiplex PCR. TCRdb processed the multiplex PCR reads anew with MiXCR; each CDR3 protein has one entry. The table includes about 740,000 distinct CDR3 sequences, roughly 41% detected once. Sequenced: peripheral blood. These receptors all come from an adult man with Graves' ophthalmopathy.

At least ten counts were recorded for this clonotype. The chain employs TRBV10-3 and TRBJ2-2; TRBD2 is a possible D gene (6 bases). Germline loops: CDR1 ENHRY, CDR2 SYGVKD. The CDR3 is 14 amino acids. V was pared by 4 bases and J by 7 bases, with 13 bases between. CDR3 loop: CAISAGTGFGELFF. The CDR3 coding sequence is TGTGCCATCAGTGCGGGGACTGGGTTCGGGGAGCTGTTTTTT.

This clonotype was detected a few times. V is TRBV19 and J is TRBJ2-2; D remains ambiguous. The length of the CDR3 is 12 residues. Germline V gene lookup returns CDR1 LNHDA and CDR2 SQIVND (reference sequence). Trimming removed 9 bases at V and 3 bases at J, with 8 bases between. CDR3: CASTQYTGELFF. The CDR3 coding sequence is TGTGCCAGCACTCAGTACACCGGGGAGCTGTTTTTT.

The genes are TRBV9 and TRBJ1-1; a weak D match, TRBD1 (5 bases). CDR3 length: 14 residues. Germline loops: CDR1 SGDLS, CDR2 YYNGEE. V lost 7 bases to trimming and J lost 3 bases, with 16 bases between them. In nucleotides, the CDR3 is TGTGCCAGCTCACGTGCCGGGGCGTACACTGAAGCTTTCTTT. It yields the protein CASSRAGAYTEAFF.

This clonotype was recorded a few times. The chain joins TRBV20-1 to TRBJ1-4; 7 bases are shared with TRBD1. The junction had 7 bases not matched to a gene; V was cut back by 4 bases and J by 8 bases. The CDR3 loop spans 13 amino acids. Germline CDR1 and CDR2: DFQATT and SNEGSKA (reference sequence). In DNA, the CDR3 is TGCAGTGCTAAGCAGGGGGTAGGCGAAAAACTGTTTTTT. Translation gives CSAKQGVGEKLFF.

This clonotype was picked up many times. The chain links TRBV10-3 to TRBJ2-5; D gene uncertain. The V gene's germline CDR1 is ENHRY and CDR2 SYGVKD. The CDR3 runs 13 residues. V shed 2 bases and J shed 1 base, with 5 bases lying between them. The CDR3 loop reads CAISEGLQETQYF. The CDR3 region has the DNA TGTGCCATCAGTGAGGGGCTCCAAGAGACCCAGTACTTC.

This clonotype was found many times. CDR3 nucleotide sequence: TGTGCCAGCAGCCCAGGGGGCACCCTCCACTTT. Translated: CASSPGGTLHF. The V and J genes are TRBV7-8 and TRBJ1-6; 8 bases map to TRBD1. The CDR3 spans 11 residues. The ends lost 5 bases at V and 14 bases at J; junction bases unmatched: 2. CDR1 and CDR2 (germline): SGHVS, FQNEAQ.

This clonotype was counted only a few times. J is TRBJ1-2 and V is TRBV5-6; perhaps TRBD1 as D (5 bases). The ends were cut back, 5 bases at V and 6 bases at J, with 17 bases in the middle. Germline-derived CDR1 and CDR2 are SGHDT and YYEEEE. The CDR3 is 14 residues long. The CDR3 reads CASSFPDSFNGYTF. In DNA, the CDR3 is TGTGCCAGCAGTTTCCCCGACAGTTTTAATGGCTACACCTTC.

This clonotype has just one count. This sequence joins TRBV24-1 and TRBJ2-7; D could derive from TRBD1 or TRBD2 (6 bases each). This CDR3 has 15 amino acids. Germline-derived CDR1 and CDR2 are KGHDR and SFDVKD. Trimming removed 4 bases at V and 2 bases at J, with 14 bases between. CDR3 nucleotides: TGTGCCACCAGTGACGGCGGGACACCGACCTACGAGCAGTACTTC. Its translation: CATSDGGTPTYEQYF.

This clonotype was seen a handful of times. The chain uses TRBV20-1 and TRBJ2-7, with D possibly being TRBD1 (6 bases). Germline CDR1 is DFQATT and CDR2 is SNEGSKA (reference sequence). The CDR3 is made up of 14 amino acids. V dropped 1 base and J dropped 8 bases, with 18 bases sitting between them. In nucleotides, the CDR3 is TGCAGTGCTAGAGGGGGGCCGATTAGATCGAAGCAGTACTTC. This codes for CSARGGPIRSKQYF.

The V gene is TRBV15, the J gene TRBJ1-2, with 11 nucleotides matching TRBD1. Trimming took 5 bases from V and 7 from J; bases not matched to a gene: 6. The CDR3 has 14 amino acids. Germline V gene sequence: CDR1 LNHNV, CDR2 YYDKDF (reference sequence). The CDR3 DNA is TGTGCCACCAGCGCGACCGGGACAGGGGGTGGCTACACCTTC. Residues: CATSATGTGGGYTF.

V usage is TRBV7-3 and J usage is TRBJ1-1, with 8 bases identical to TRBD1. CDR1 is SGHTA, CDR2 FQGTGA, per germline. The CDR3 runs 14 residues. The junction had 5 bases not matched to a gene; V was cut back by 4 bases and J by 4 bases. In DNA, the CDR3 is TGTGCCAGCAGCTCAGGGGGCTTTTCCACTGAAGCTTTCTTT. Amino acids: CASSSGGFSTEAFF.